This TCR beta chain was sequenced during a study of blood T cell repertoires in COVID-19. Overall study: Researchers got acute and convalescent COVID-19 samples from the United States, Italy and Spain. T cells, B-cell-depleted T cells, or PBMCs provided the cDNA or gDNA that served as material.

Trimming took 4 bases from V and 6 from J; bases not matched to a gene: 5. This CDR3 spans 14 amino acids. Germline CDR1 is LGHNA and CDR2 is YNFKEQ. In this sample, this clone turned up once. Authors' analysis steps: Reference gene primer amplification in the assay estimated nucleated cell counts. Produced via immunoSEQ multiplex PCR; TCRdb's table is partial and in-frame only. From that table come the V and J calls and clone size; the DNA was used to work out D and trimming. The repertoire holds 9,000 to 10,000 clones, with about 81% as singletons. The TCR was taken from a man aged 55-75 years with active COVID-19. Specimen: peripheral blood. The chain joins TRBV4-2 to TRBJ1-1; 10 nucleotides match TRBD1. The CDR3: CASSRSGQGSEAFF. The DNA of the CDR3 is TGTGCCAGCAGCCGTTCGGGACAGGGGTCTGAAGCTTTCTTT.